A single sample is the source of the 16 T cell receptor beta chains below, sequenced in a study of blood T cell repertoires in COVID-19. Assay: immunoSEQ multiplex PCR; the TCRdb copy retains only in-frame clones and omits some. The data hold about 93,000 clones, with roughly 90% observed a single time. Sequenced material: peripheral blood. Receptor source: a human donor with active COVID-19. The donor label of this sample is uncertain.

The chain links TRBV4-3 to TRBJ1-4; D not resolved. The length of the CDR3 is 15 residues. From germline, CDR1 is LGHNA and CDR2 YSLEER. Trimming took 6 bases from V and 3 from J, leaving 14 bases between them. The CDR3 DNA sequence: TGCGCCAGCAGGGCCGCTGTAAATGCTAATGAAAAACTGTTTTTT. The encoded protein is CASRAAVNANEKLFF.

This clone appeared a few times. The rearrangement links TRBV19 to TRBJ1-5; no clear D. V was cut by 5 bases and J by 7 bases, with 12 bases left in between. The germline CDR1 and CDR2 sequences are LNHDA and SQIVND (reference sequence). The CDR3 is 13 amino acids. The DNA for the CDR3 is TGTGCCAGTAGTGCGGGAAATGAGCAGCCCCAGCATTTT. Translated, it gives CASSAGNEQPQHF.

The chain carries TRBV7-8 and TRBJ1-1; 7 nucleotides agree with TRBD1. This CDR3 comprises 14 residues. Losses at the gene ends were 4 bases for V and 6 bases for J; bases not matched to a gene: 8. CDR1 is SGHVS, CDR2 FQNEAQ, per germline. As DNA, the CDR3 is TGTGCCAGCAGCTCGCTTGACAGGGTGGCTGAAGCTTTCTTT. It translates to CASSSLDRVAEAFF.

The chain recombines TRBV4-1 with TRBJ2-5; 7 bases line up with TRBD2. This CDR3 is 16 amino acids long. V trimming: 1 base; J trimming: 1 base; junction bases outside the gene matches: 6. Germline CDR1 reads MGHRA; CDR2 reads YSYEKL. The CDR3 is CASSQAPWGGQETQYF. For the CDR3, the DNA is TGCGCCAGCAGCCAAGCTCCTTGGGGGGGCCAAGAGACCCAGTACTTC.

Only one count was recorded for this clone. J is TRBJ1-2 and V is TRBV9; 7 nucleotides align to TRBD1. The J segment lost 2 bases and the V segment lost 3 bases, leaving 7 bases of the junction unmatched. This CDR3 contains 15 residues. Looked up from germline, CDR1 is SGDLS and CDR2 is YYNGEE. The CDR3 loop is CASSGSGGLNYGYTF. In DNA form, the CDR3 reads TGTGCCAGCAGCGGTTCAGGGGGTCTCAACTATGGCTACACCTTC.

This clone showed up just a few times. DNA for the CDR3: TGTGCCAGCAGTACCGACAGGGGTTTCAACTATGGCTACACCTTC. The encoded protein is CASSTDRGFNYGYTF. The rearrangement joins TRBV27 to TRBJ1-2; 8 bases match TRBD1. CDR3 size: 15 residues. The germline V gene has CDR1 MNHEY and CDR2 SMNVEV (reference sequence). The V segment lost 5 bases and the J segment 2 bases; nucleotides outside the gene matches: 7.

The gene calls are TRBV30 and TRBJ2-2; TRBD1 is a possible D gene (5 bases). Germline V gene sequence: CDR1 GTSNPN, CDR2 SVGIG (reference sequence). With 4 bases removed from V and 8 bases from J, the gap between germline ends came to 11 bases. The CDR3 is made up of 12 amino acids. The CDR3 spells CAWIDREGELFF. Here the CDR3 DNA reads TGTGCCTGGATCGACAGAGAAGGGGAGCTGTTTTTT. Drawing the rest from reference TRBV30 and TRBJ2-2, the complete variable domain is SQTIHQWPATLVQPVGSPLSLECTVEGTSNPNLYWYRQAAGRGLQLLFYSVGIGQISSEVPQNLSASRPQDRQFILSSKKLLLSDSGFYLCAWIDREGELFFGEGSRLTVL.

The V gene is TRBV6-2 or TRBV6-3, the J gene TRBJ1-1; TRBD1 aligns across 10 bases. The V segment lost 7 bases and the J segment 2 bases; nucleotides outside the gene matches: 10. Germline V gene sequence: CDR1 MNHEY, CDR2 SVGEGT. The CDR3 loop spans 16 amino acids. The CDR3 spells CASIPGWTGGNTEAFF. CDR3 sequence (DNA): TGTGCCAGCATCCCGGGGTGGACAGGGGGAAACACTGAAGCTTTCTTT.

The chain combines TRBV18 with TRBJ2-3, with 9 bases aligning to TRBD2. Germline V gene data show CDR1 as KGHSH and CDR2 as LQKENI. V shed 3 bases and J 3 bases; nucleotides not matched to a gene: 1. This CDR3 is 14 amino acids long. CDR3 residues: CASSPGLATDTQYF. The CDR3 DNA reads TGTGCCAGCTCACCGGGACTAGCAACAGATACGCAGTATTTT.

The rearrangement joins TRBV7-7 to TRBJ2-7; 9 nucleotides match TRBD2. There are 16 residues in the CDR3. Germline V lookup: CDR1 SSHAT, CDR2 FNYEAQ (reference sequence). J was trimmed by 6 bases and V by 2 bases; bases with no gene match: 11. CDR3 nucleotide sequence: TGTGCCAGCAGCTTAAGTCCCGCGGGGGGGGTGAGCGAGCAGTACTTC. Protein product: CASSLSPAGGVSEQYF.

V and J are TRBV11-2 and TRBJ1-2; TRBD1 aligns across 8 bases. J gave up 7 bases and V 5 bases, and 9 bases lay outside the gene matches. The CDR3 spans 14 residues. The V gene's germline CDR1 is SGHAT and CDR2 FQNNGV. The CDR3 DNA sequence: TGTGCCAGCAGCGCCGAGACAGGGGTTGGTGGCTACACCTTC. It translates to CASSAETGVGGYTF.

The V and J genes are TRBV7-3 and TRBJ2-1, with 11 bases fitting TRBD2. The CDR3 has 18 residues. Germline V gene sequence: CDR1 SGHTA, CDR2 FQGTGA. Losses at the gene ends were 0 bases for V and 1 base for J; bases not matched to a gene: 5. The CDR3 loop is CASSLTATSGVSYNEQFF. In DNA form, the CDR3 reads TGTGCCAGCAGCTTAACGGCGACTAGCGGGGTATCCTACAATGAGCAGTTCTTC. The full variable domain, completed using reference TRBV7-3 and TRBJ2-1, is GAGVSQTPSNKVTEKGKYVELRCDPISGHTALYWYRQSLGQGPEFLIYFQGTGAADDSGLPNDRFFAVRPEGSVSTLKIQRTERGDSAVYLCASSLTATSGVSYNEQFFGPGTRLTVL.

This chain connects TRBV2 to TRBJ2-5; D may be TRBD1 (5 bases). The germline V gene has CDR1 SNHLY and CDR2 FYNNEI. The V gene lost 2 bases and the J gene lost 1 base, with 11 bases spanning the gap. The CDR3 contains 15 residues. CDR3 residues: CASSERRVSQETQYF. For the CDR3, the DNA is TGTGCCAGCAGTGAACGCAGGGTGAGCCAAGAGACCCAGTACTTC.

The V call is TRBV3-1 (or the pseudogene TRBV3-2), the J call TRBJ2-1; the match to TRBD1 covers 8 bases. CDR1 is LGHDT and CDR2 is YNNKEL in the germline V gene (reference sequence). V trimming: 4 bases; J trimming: 1 base; junction bases outside the gene matches: 3. This CDR3 spans 15 amino acids. CDR3 loop: CASSPRDRSYNEQFF. The DNA for the CDR3 is TGTGCCAGCAGCCCACGGGACAGGTCCTACAATGAGCAGTTCTTC.

V and J are TRBV27 and TRBJ1-2, with 8 bases fitting TRBD1. Per the germline V gene, CDR1 is MNHEY and CDR2 is SMNVEV (reference sequence). After removal of 5 bases from V and 1 base from J, the junction contained 12 bases not matched to a gene. The CDR3 consists of 17 residues. The CDR3 DNA follows: TGTGCCAGCAGTCTCATCCCAGGACAGGGTGGTAACTATGGCTACACCTTC. Residues: CASSLIPGQGGNYGYTF.

The rearrangement links TRBV6-2 or TRBV6-3 to TRBJ1-2; D unclear. Trimming took 3 bases from V and 4 from J, leaving 12 bases between them. CDR1 MNHEY and CDR2 SVGEGT come from the germline V gene. This CDR3 has 14 residues. CDR3 loop: CASSYSATGYGYTF. The CDR3 nucleotides read TGTGCCAGCAGTTATTCTGCAACGGGCTATGGCTACACCTTC.